This TCR beta chain is drawn from a study of cytotoxic CD8 clonotypes in ibrutinib-treated CLL. Profiling relied on immunoSEQ multiplex PCR, and the TCRdb table lists in-frame clones only, not all of them. This table holds more than 300,000 clones, about 80% found once. This CDR3 is 14 amino acids long. V was trimmed by 4 bases and J by 0 bases, leaving 9 bases between them. The V gene's germline CDR1 is LNHDA and CDR2 SQIVND (reference sequence). The V gene is TRBV19, the J gene TRBJ1-1; D is uncertain. The sequenced sample was PBMCs, obtained before ibrutinib treatment. This TCR came from a human donor with chronic lymphocytic leukemia. The CDR3 bases are TGTGCCAGTAGTAAGGCCAGATTGAACACTGAAGCTTTCTTT. This encodes CASSKARLNTEAFF.